A selection of T cell receptor beta chains follows, all from one sample in a study of blood T cell repertoires in COVID-19. Clones were sequenced by immunoSEQ multiplex PCR, and TCRdb holds only the in-frame ones, with some missing. The sample includes 210,000 or so clones, 65% to 90% of them seen just once. The sequenced sample was peripheral blood. Receptors originate from a man between 45 and 60 years old with COVID-19, enrolled during active disease. CDR3s include the opening cysteine and the closing phenylalanine or tryptophan. The order of the fields is CDR3 DNA, CDR3 protein, V gene, D gene, clone size, CDR3 length, J gene. The D gene is left open where the match is weak. Only part of the rows carry a size: once, few, many, or a class if the clone is expanded.

TGCGCCAGCAGCTTTCTCGGGGGGCAGGGATACTCCTACGAGCAGTACTTC CASSFLGGQGYSYEQYF TRBV5-1 . . 17 TRBJ2-7
TGTGCCAGCAGGCCCCGACAGGTGATCTCTGGAAACACCATATATTTT CASRPRQVISGNTIYF TRBV6-6 . . 16 TRBJ1-3
TGTGCCAGCAGCCTCGGACTAGCGGGGGCTGGGGATACGCAGTATTTT CASSLGLAGAGDTQYF TRBV9 TRBD2 once 16 TRBJ2-3
TGTGCCAGCAGCCAAGGGGGGACAGTCGTCTCCTACGAGCAGTACTTC CASSQGGTVVSYEQYF TRBV14 TRBD1 . 16 TRBJ2-7
TGTGCCAGCAGCAAAGCGGGGCTATACAATGAGCAGTTCTTC CASSKAGLYNEQFF TRBV21-1 . . 14 TRBJ2-1
TGTGCCAGCAGTCTCATTCTGGGCGCAGGGGCGACCCTGGGGGCTTTCTTT CASSLILGAGATLGAFF TRBV2 . . 17 TRBJ1-1
TGTGCCACCAGTCAGGGCGCCAAAAACATTCAGTACTTC CATSQGAKNIQYF TRBV24-1 . . 13 TRBJ2-4
TGCAGCGCCGAGGTCGGGACAGGGGGTTATGGCTACACCTTC CSAEVGTGGYGYTF TRBV29-1 TRBD1 . 14 TRBJ1-2
TGTGCCAGCAGCGTTTTAGGGGATTCACCCCTCCACTTT CASSVLGDSPLHF TRBV9 . . 13 TRBJ1-6
TGTGCCAGCAGTTATAGGGGGCGGGATGAAAAACTGTTTTTT CASSYRGRDEKLFF TRBV6-5 TRBD1 . 14 TRBJ1-4
TGCGCCAGCAGCCAAGTCCCGGGGGGGGGCGGAGAGACCCAGTACTTC CASSQVPGGGGETQYF TRBV4-1 TRBD2 . 16 TRBJ2-5
TGTGCCAGCAGACACGAGGGGACACTCGATAATGAAAAACTGTTTTTT CASRHEGTLDNEKLFF TRBV28 . . 16 TRBJ1-4
TGTGCCAGCTCACCGGGGGCACGGGAGACCCAGTACTTC CASSPGARETQYF TRBV18 . . 13 TRBJ2-5
TGCGCCAGCAGCCAAGTCGAGCGGGGGGGCTTTGGTAATACGCAGTATTTT CASSQVERGGFGNTQYF TRBV4-1 TRBD2 . 17 TRBJ2-3
TGTGCCAGCAGCTTACAAAGGACAGAGTTGAACACTGAAGCTTTCTTT CASSLQRTELNTEAFF TRBV7-9 . . 16 TRBJ1-1